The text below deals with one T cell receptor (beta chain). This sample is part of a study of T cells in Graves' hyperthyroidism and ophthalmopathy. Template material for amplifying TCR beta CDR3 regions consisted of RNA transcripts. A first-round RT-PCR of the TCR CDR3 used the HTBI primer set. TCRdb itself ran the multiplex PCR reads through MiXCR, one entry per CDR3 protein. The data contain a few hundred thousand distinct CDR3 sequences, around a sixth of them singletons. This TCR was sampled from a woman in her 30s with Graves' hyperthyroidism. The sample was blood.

CDR3 sequence (DNA): TGTGCCAGCAGCGTAGCATCCCGGGTTAGTCATACCTCCTACAATGAGCAGTTCTTC. Its protein product is CASSVASRVSHTSYNEQFF. V gene TRBV9 combines with J gene TRBJ2-1; D gene uncertain. V lost 0 bases, J lost 0 bases, and 19 bases lay in between. In germline, CDR1 is SGDLS, CDR2 YYNGEE. The CDR3 contains 19 residues.